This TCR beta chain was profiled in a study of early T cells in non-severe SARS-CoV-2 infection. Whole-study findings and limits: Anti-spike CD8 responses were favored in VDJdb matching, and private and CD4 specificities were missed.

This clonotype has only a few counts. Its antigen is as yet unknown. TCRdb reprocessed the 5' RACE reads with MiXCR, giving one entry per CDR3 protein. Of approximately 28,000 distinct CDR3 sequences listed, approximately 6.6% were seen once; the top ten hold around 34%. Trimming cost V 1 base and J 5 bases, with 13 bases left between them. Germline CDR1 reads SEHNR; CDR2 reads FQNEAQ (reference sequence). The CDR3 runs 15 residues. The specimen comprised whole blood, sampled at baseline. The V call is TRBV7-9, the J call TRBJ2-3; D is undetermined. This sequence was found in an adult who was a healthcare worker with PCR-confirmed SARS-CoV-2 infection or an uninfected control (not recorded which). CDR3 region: CASSLVSSNRDTQYF. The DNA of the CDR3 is TGTGCCAGCAGCTTAGTATCGTCAAATCGAGATACGCAGTATTTT.